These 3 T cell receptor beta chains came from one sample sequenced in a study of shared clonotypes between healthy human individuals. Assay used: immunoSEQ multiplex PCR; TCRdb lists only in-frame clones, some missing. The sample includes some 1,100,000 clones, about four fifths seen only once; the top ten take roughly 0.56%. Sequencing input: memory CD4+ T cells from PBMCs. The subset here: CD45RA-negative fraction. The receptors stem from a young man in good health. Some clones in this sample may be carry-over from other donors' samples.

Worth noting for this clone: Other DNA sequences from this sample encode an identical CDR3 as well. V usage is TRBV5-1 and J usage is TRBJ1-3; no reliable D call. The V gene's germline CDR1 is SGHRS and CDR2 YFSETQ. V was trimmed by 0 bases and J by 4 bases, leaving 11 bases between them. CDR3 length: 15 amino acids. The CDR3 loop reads CASSLGSGSGNTIYF. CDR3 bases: TGCGCCAGCAGCTTGGGTTCCGGGTCCGGAAACACCATATATTTT.

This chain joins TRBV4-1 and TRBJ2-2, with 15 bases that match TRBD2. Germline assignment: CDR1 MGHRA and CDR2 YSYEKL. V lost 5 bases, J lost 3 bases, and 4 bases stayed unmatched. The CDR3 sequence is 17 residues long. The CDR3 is CASSTGTSGRYTGELFF. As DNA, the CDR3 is TGCGCCAGCAGCACCGGGACTAGCGGGAGGTACACCGGGGAGCTGTTTTTT.

This CDR3 is CASSEGGLRGSYEQYF. The CDR3 nucleotides read TGTGCCAGCAGTGAAGGCGGACTCCGCGGATCGTACGAGCAGTACTTC. The V call is TRBV2, the J call TRBJ2-7, with TRBD2 as a possible D gene (5 bases). V lost 1 base and J lost 4, with 17 bases in between. This CDR3 is 16 amino acids long. Germline V lookup: CDR1 SNHLY, CDR2 FYNNEI.